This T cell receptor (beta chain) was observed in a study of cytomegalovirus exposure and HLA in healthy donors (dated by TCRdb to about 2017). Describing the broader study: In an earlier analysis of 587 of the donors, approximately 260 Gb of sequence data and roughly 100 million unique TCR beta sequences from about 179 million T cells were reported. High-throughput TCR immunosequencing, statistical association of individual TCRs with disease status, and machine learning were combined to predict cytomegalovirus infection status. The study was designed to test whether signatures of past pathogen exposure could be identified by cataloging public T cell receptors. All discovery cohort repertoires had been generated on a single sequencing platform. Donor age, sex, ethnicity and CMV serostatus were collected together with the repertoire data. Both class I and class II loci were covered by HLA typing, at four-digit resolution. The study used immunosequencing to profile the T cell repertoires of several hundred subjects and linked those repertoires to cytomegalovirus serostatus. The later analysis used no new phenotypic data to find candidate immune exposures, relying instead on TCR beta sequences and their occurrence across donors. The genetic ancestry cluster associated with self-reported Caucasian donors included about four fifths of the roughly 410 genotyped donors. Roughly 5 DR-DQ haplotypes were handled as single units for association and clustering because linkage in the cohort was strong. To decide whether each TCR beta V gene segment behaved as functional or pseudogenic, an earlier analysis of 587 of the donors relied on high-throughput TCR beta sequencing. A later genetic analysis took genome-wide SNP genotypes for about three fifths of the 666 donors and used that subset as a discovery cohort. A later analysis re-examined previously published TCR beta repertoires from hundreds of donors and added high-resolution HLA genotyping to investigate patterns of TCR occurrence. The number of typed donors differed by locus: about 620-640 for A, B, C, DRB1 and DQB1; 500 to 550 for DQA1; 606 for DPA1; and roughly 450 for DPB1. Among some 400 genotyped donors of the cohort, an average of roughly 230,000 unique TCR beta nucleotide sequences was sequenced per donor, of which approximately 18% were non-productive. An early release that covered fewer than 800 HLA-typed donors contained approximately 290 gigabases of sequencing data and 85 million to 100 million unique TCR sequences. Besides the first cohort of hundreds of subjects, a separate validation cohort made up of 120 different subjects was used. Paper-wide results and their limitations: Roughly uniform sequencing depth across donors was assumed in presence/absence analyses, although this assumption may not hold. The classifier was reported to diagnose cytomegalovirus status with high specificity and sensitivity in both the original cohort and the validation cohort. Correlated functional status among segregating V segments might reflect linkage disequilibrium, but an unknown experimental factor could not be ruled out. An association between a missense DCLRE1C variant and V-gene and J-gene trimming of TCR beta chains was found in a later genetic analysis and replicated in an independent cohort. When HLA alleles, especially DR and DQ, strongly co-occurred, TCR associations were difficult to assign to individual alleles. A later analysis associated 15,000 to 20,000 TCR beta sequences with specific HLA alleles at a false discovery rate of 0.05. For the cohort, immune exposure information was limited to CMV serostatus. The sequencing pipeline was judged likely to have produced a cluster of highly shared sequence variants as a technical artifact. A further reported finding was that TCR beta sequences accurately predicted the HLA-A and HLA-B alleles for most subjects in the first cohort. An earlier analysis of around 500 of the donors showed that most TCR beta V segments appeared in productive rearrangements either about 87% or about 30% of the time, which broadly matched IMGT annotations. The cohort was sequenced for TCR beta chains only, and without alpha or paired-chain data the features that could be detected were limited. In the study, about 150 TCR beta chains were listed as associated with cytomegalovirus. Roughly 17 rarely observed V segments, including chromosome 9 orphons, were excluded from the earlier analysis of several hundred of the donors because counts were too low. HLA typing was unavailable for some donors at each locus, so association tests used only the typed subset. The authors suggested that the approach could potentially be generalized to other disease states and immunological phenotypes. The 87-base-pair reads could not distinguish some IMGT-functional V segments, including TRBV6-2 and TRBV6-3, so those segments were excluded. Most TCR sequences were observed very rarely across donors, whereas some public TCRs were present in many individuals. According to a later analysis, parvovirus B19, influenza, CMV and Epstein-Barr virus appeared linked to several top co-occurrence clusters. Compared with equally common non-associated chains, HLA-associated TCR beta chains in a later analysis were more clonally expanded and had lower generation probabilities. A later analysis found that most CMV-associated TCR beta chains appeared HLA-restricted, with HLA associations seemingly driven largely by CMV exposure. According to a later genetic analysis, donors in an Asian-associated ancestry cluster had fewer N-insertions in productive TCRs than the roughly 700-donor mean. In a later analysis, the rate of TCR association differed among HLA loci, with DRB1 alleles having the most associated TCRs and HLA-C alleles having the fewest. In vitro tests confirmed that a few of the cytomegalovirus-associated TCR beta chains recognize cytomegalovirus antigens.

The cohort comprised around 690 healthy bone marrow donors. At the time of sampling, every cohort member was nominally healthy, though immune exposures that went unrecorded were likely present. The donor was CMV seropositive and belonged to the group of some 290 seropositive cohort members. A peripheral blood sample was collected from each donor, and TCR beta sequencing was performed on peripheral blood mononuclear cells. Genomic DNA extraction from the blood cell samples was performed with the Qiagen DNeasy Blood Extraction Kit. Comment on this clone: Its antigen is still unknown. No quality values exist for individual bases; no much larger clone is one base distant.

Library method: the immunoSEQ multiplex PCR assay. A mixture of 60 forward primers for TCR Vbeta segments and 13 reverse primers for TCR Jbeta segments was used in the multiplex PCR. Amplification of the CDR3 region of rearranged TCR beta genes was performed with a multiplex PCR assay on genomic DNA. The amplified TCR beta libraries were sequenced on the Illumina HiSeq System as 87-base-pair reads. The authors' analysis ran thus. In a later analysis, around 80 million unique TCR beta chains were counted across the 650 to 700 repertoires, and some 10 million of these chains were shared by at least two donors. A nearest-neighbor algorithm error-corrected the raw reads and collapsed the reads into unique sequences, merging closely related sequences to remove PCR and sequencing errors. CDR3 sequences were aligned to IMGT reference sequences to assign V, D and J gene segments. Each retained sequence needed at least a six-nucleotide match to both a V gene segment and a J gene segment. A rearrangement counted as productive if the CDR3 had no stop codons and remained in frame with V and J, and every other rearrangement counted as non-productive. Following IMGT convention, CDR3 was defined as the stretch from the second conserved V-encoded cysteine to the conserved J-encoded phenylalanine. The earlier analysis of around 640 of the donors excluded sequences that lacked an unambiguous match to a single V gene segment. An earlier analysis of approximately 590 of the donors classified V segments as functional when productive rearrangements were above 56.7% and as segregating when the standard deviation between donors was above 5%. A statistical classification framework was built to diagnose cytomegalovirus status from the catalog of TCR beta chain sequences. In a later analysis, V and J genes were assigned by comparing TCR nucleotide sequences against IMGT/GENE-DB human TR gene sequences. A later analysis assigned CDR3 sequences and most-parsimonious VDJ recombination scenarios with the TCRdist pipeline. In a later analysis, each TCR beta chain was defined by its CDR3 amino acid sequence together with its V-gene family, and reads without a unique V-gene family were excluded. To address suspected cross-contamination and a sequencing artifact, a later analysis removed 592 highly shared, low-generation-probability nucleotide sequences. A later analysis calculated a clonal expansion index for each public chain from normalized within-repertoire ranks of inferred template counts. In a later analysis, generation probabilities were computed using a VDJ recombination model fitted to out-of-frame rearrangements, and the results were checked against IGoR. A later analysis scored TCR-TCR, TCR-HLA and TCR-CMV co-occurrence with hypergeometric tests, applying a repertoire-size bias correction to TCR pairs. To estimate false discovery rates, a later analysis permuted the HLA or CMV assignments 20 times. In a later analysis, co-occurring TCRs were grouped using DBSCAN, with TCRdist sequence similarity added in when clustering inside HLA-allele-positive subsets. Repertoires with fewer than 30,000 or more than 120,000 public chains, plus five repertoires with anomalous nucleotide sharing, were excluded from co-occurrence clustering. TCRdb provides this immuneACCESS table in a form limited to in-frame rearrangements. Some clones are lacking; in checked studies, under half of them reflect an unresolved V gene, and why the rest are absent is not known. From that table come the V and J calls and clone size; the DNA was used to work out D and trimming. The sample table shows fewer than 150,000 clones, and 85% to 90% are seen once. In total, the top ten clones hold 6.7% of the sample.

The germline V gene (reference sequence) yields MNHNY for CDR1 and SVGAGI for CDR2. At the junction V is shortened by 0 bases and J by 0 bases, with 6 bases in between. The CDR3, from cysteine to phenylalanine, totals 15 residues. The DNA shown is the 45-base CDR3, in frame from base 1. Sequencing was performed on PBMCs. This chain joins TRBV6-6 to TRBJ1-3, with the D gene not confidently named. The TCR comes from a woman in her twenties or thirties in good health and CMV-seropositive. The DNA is TGTGCCAGCAGTTACTCACAGAGCTCTGGAAACACCATATATTTT. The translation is CASSYSQSSGNTIYF.